Following are 15 T cell receptor beta chains from one sample sequenced in a study of blood T cell repertoires in COVID-19. The method was immunoSEQ multiplex PCR; TCRdb's version includes in-frame clones alone and lacks a portion of them. The table shows tens of thousands of clones, with about 86% occurring only once. The sequenced material came from peripheral blood. The receptor source for this set is a man aged 65-85 years with active COVID-19.

The V gene is TRBV7-9, the J gene TRBJ2-5; 9 bases are shared with TRBD2. CDR1 SEHNR and CDR2 FQNEAQ come from the germline V gene (reference sequence). The CDR3 has 13 amino acids. V lost 7 bases to trimming and J lost 5 bases; unmatched junction nucleotides: 5. CDR3 protein: CASTGLAAETQYF. In DNA, the CDR3 is TGTGCCAGCACGGGACTAGCCGCGGAGACCCAGTACTTC.

The chain employs TRBV12-3 or TRBV12-4 and TRBJ2-7; no definite D call. This CDR3 has 13 residues. Trimming shortened V by 4 bases and J by 0 bases, and 7 bases separated the two germline ends. CDR3 bases: TGTGCCAGCAGTTCCGACTCCTCCTACGAGCAGTACTTC. It translates to CASSSDSSYEQYF.

The gene calls are TRBV19 and TRBJ1-1, with TRBD1 matching 7 bases. CDR3 length: 13 residues. Trimming removed 7 bases from V and 4 bases from J; junction bases left unmatched: 6. Germline lookup yields CDR1 LNHDA and CDR2 SQIVND (reference sequence). The CDR3 bases are TGTGCCAGTAACCCGACAGGGAGCACTGAAGCTTTCTTT. The encoded protein is CASNPTGSTEAFF.

This clone has just one count. The J gene is TRBJ2-7, the V gene TRBV15, with 9 bases that match TRBD1. Germline V CDR1 and CDR2: LNHNV, YYDKDF (reference sequence). V lost 1 base and J lost 5; bases outside the gene matches: 9. There are 16 residues in the CDR3. The CDR3 DNA follows: TGTGCCACCAGCAGAGCCGGACAGGGGTGGCGTGACGAGCAGTACTTC. Translating it yields CATSRAGQGWRDEQYF.

The rearrangement joins TRBV5-6 to TRBJ1-2; D perhaps matches TRBD1 (5 bases). Germline lookup yields CDR1 SGHDT and CDR2 YYEEEE. The CDR3 covers 13 residues. Trimming stripped 0 bases from V and 8 bases from J, with 11 bases between. The DNA of the CDR3 is TGTGCCAGCAGCTTGGCCGACAGTCGAGGCTACACCTTC. Protein sequence: CASSLADSRGYTF.

V and J are TRBV9 and TRBJ2-3; TRBD2 matches at 7 bases. CDR1 is SGDLS and CDR2 is YYNGEE in the germline V gene. This CDR3 has 17 residues. After removal of 0 bases from V and 0 bases from J, the junction contained 7 bases not matched to a gene. CDR3 in amino acids: CASSVAPAGRSTDTQYF. CDR3 in DNA: TGTGCCAGCAGCGTAGCCCCAGCGGGACGGAGCACAGATACGCAGTATTTT.

This sequence joins TRBV30 and TRBJ2-5; 8 positions agree with TRBD1. The CDR3 is 14 amino acids. In germline, CDR1 is GTSNPN, CDR2 SVGIG (reference sequence). The ends lost 3 bases at V and 4 bases at J; junction bases unmatched: 7. CDR3 loop: CAWSADRVGETQYF. The DNA for the CDR3 is TGTGCCTGGAGCGCGGACAGGGTGGGAGAGACCCAGTACTTC.

V is TRBV18 and J is TRBJ2-7, with D possibly being TRBD2 (6 bases). CDR1 KGHSH and CDR2 LQKENI come from the germline V gene. V was clipped by 4 bases and J by 7 bases, with 8 bases between them. The CDR3 is 11 amino acids. CDR3 region: CASSQGGEQYF. The CDR3 region has the DNA TGTGCCAGCTCACAAGGAGGGGAGCAGTACTTC.

This chain links TRBV27 with TRBJ2-7; 9 positions agree with TRBD2. There are 16 residues in the CDR3. CDR1 MNHEY and CDR2 SMNVEV come from the germline V gene (reference sequence). V was clipped by 2 bases and J by 2 bases; unmatched bases: 7. In nucleotides, the CDR3 is TGTGCCAGCAGTTTACCCCCAGCGGGAGGTGCCTACGAGCAGTACTTC. Translated: CASSLPPAGGAYEQYF.

The chain uses TRBV7-2 and TRBJ2-1; possible D gene TRBD1, 6 bases. Germline CDR1 SGHTA, CDR2 FQGNSA. Deletions cut 5 bases from V and 6 bases from J, with 17 bases between. The CDR3 totals 15 residues. The chain's CDR3 is CASSPQQGVGNEQFF. CDR3 bases: TGTGCCAGCAGCCCACAACAGGGAGTCGGCAATGAGCAGTTCTTC.

The rearrangement uses TRBV2 and TRBJ1-1, with D tentatively TRBD1 (6 bases). Trimming removed 5 bases at V and 1 base at J, with 11 bases between. Germline loops: CDR1 SNHLY, CDR2 FYNNEI. The CDR3 has 14 amino acids. CDR3 sequence reads: CASSLTGQNTEAFF. The CDR3 bases are TGTGCCAGCAGTCTGACAGGACAGAACACTGAAGCTTTCTTT. The entire variable domain, with the rest obtained from reference TRBV2 and TRBJ1-1, is as follows: EPEVTQTPSHQVTQMGQEVILRCVPISNHLYFYWYRQILGQKVEFLVSFYNNEISEKSEIFDDQFSVERPDGSNFTLKIRSTKLEDSAMYFCASSLTGQNTEAFFGQGTRLTVV.

This clone has a single count. The V call is TRBV7-2, the J call TRBJ1-2, with D perhaps matching TRBD1 (6 bases). Germline CDR1 is SGHTA and CDR2 is FQGNSA. CDR3 size: 13 residues. Trimming removed 5 bases from V and 4 bases from J, with 11 bases in between. CDR3 sequence: CASSEGVGYGYTF. The CDR3 bases are TGTGCCAGCAGCGAGGGGGTCGGCTATGGCTACACCTTC.

The rearrangement joins TRBV6-5 to TRBJ2-7, with D perhaps matching TRBD1 (6 bases). V was cut by 7 bases and J by 2 bases, with 15 bases left in between. Germline V CDR1 and CDR2: MNHEY, SVGAGI. This CDR3 has 14 residues. As DNA, the CDR3 is TGTGCCAGCACCCCACAGGGAGCCCCCTACGAGCAGTACTTC. Amino acid sequence: CASTPQGAPYEQYF.

Concerning this clone itself: Other DNA variants within this sample encode the same CDR3. The chain uses TRBV12-3 or TRBV12-4 and TRBJ1-2; D is unresolved. Trimming pared 7 bases from V and 5 bases from J, leaving 11 bases between. This CDR3 region has 12 residues. The CDR3 nucleotides are TGTGCCAGCACCCGTGGAGGGTATGGCTACACCTTC. Its translation is CASTRGGYGYTF.

Points on this clone: The sample contains more than one DNA sequence encoding this CDR3. The V gene is TRBV18, the J gene TRBJ1-1; tentatively, D is TRBD1 (5 bases). CDR3 size: 12 residues. Between the trimmed V and J ends, which lost 3 bases and 8 bases, there was a span of 10 bases. The germline V gene encodes CDR1 KGHSH and CDR2 LQKENI. CDR3 in DNA: TGTGCCAGCTCACCGGGGCAGGCAGAAGCTTTCTTT. It is translated as CASSPGQAEAFF.